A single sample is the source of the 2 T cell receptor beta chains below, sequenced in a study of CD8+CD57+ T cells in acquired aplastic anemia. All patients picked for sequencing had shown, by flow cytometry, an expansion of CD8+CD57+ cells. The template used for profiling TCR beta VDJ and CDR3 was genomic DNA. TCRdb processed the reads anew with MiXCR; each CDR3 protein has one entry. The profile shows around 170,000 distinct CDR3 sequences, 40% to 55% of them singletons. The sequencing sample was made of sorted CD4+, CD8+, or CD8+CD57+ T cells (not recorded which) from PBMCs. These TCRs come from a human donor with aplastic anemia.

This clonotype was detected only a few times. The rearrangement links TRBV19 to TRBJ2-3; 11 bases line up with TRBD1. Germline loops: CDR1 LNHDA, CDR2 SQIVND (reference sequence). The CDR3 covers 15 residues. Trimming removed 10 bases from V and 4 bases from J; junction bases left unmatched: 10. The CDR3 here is CATQLGQGAADTQYF. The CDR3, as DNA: TGTGCCACCCAGCTAGGACAGGGGGCTGCAGATACGCAGTATTTT.

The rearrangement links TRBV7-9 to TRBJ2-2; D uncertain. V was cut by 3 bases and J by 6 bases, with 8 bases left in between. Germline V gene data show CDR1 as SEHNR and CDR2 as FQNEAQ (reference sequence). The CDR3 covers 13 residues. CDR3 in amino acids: CASSFTGPGELFF. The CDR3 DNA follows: TGTGCCAGCAGCTTTACTGGGCCCGGGGAGCTGTTTTTT.